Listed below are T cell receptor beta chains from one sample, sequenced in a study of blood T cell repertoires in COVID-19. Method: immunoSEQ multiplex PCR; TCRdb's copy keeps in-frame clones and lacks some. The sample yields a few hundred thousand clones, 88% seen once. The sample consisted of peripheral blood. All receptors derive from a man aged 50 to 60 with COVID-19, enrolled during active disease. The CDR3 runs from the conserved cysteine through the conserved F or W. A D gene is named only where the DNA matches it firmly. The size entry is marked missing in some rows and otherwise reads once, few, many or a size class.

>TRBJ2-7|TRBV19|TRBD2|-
TGTGCCAGTAGGGGCACTAGCGGGGACTCCTACGAGCAGTACTTC
CASRGTSGDSYEQYF
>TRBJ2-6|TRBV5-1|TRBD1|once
TGCGCCAGCAGCTTCACAGGGGGCTCTGGGGCCAACGTCCTGACTTTC
CASSFTGGSGANVLTF
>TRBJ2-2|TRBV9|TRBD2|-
TGTGCCAGCAGCGTAGAACTAGCGGGGACCACCGGGGAGCTGTTTTTT
CASSVELAGTTGELFF
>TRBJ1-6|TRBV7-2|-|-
TGTGCCAGCAGCATATCGGCCAGGGCAAATAATTCACCCCTCCACTTT
CASSISARANNSPLHF
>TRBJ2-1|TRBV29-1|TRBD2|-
TGCAGCGCTGCGAGGACTAGCGGGACCTCTTCCAGGGAGCAGTTCTTC
CSAARTSGTSSREQFF
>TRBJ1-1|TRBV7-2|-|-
TGTGCCAGCAGCGCACCAGGTGGGCGAGCTTTCTTT
CASSAPGGRAFF
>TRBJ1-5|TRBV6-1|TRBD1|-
TGTGCCAGCAGTGAAGGTACAGGGGATTCCCAGCATTTT
CASSEGTGDSQHF
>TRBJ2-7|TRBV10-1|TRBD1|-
TGCGCCAGCAGTGAGTCTGGATACAGGGGGAAGGACGAGCAGTACTTC
CASSESGYRGKDEQYF
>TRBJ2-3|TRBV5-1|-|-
TGCGCCAGCAGCTCACGGACTCAACAAAGCACAGATACGCAGTATTTT
CASSSRTQQSTDTQYF
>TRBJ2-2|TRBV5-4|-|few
TGTGCCAGCAGCTTGGATCCTAGCTTGAACACCGGGGAGCTGTTTTTT
CASSLDPSLNTGELFF
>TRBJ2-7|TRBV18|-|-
TGTGCCAGCTCACCACCGTCCGGGGCCTACGAGCAGTACTTC
CASSPPSGAYEQYF
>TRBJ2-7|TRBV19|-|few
TGTGCCAGTACCCCTATTGGGGGCGCCCCCTACGAGCAGTACTTC
CASTPIGGAPYEQYF
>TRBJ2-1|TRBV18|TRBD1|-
TGTGCCAGCTCCCTCGGGACAGTCGGCGATGAGCAGTTCTTC
CASSLGTVGDEQFF
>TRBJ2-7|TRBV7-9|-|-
TGTGCCAGCAGTCCAAAGGGGGGGATGGGCTACGAGCAGTACTTC
CASSPKGGMGYEQYF
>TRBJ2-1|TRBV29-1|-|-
TGCAGCGTTGAAGCTGGGCAGCCAAACCAGCAGTTCTTC
CSVEAGQPNQQFF
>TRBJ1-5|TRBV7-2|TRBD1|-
TGTGCCAGCAGCCTGACAGGGGCAAATCAGCCCCAGCATTTT
CASSLTGANQPQHF